These 20 T cell receptor beta chains were sequenced from one sample in a study of T-cell memory formation after mild COVID-19. TCRdb recomputed calls from the 5' RACE reads with MiXCR, one row per CDR3 protein. The data show approximately 410,000 distinct CDR3 sequences, around 22% seen once. The specimen was PBMCs or a T cell subset sorted from them (not recorded which). Receptors were obtained from an adult woman who had mild COVID-19 (a few samples of this study predate the infection). Cell type and time point are not known.

The table lists this clonotype with a few counts. This chain uses TRBV27 with TRBJ2-3, with D perhaps assigned TRBD1 or TRBD2 (6 bases each). CDR1 MNHEY and CDR2 SMNVEV come from the germline V gene (reference sequence). This CDR3 spans 15 amino acids. V was cut by 9 bases and J by 2 bases, with 18 bases left in between. The CDR3 DNA sequence: TGTGCCAGAGTTCACGGGGGCCCCACCACAGATACGCAGTATTTT. This codes for CARVHGGPTTDTQYF.

This clonotype was seen a few times. V and J are TRBV19 and TRBJ2-1; TRBD2 agrees at 8 bases. The CDR3 loop spans 15 amino acids. Germline V gene data show CDR1 as LNHDA and CDR2 as SQIVND (reference sequence). Trimming took 5 bases from V and 5 from J; bases not matched to a gene: 8. CDR3 protein: CASSPRGGPNNEQFF. Here the CDR3 DNA reads TGTGCCAGTAGTCCTCGGGGGGGCCCGAACAATGAGCAGTTCTTC.

This clonotype has a handful of counts. V is TRBV20-1 and J is TRBJ1-5; TRBD1 might be the D (5 bases). Germline loops: CDR1 DFQATT, CDR2 SNEGSKA (reference sequence). V gave up 3 bases and J gave up 6 bases, with 15 bases separating them. CDR3 length equals 14 residues. This CDR3 is CSASRGARGQPQHF. The CDR3 bases are TGCAGTGCTAGTCGAGGGGCTCGCGGTCAGCCCCAGCATTTT.

The genes are TRBV12-3 or TRBV12-4 and TRBJ2-5; no reliable D call. The CDR3 consists of 14 residues. The V end was cut by 1 base, the J end by 2 bases, with 8 bases between. The CDR3 region is CASSLGAGQETQYF. CDR3 sequence (DNA): TGTGCCAGCAGTTTAGGGGCCGGACAAGAGACCCAGTACTTC.

CDR3: CASSQVAGGIADTQYF. The DNA for the CDR3 is TGTGCCAGCAGCCAAGTTGCAGGGGGCATCGCAGATACGCAGTATTTT. The gene calls are TRBV14 and TRBJ2-3; TRBD1 matches 8 bases. Per germline, CDR1 SGHDN and CDR2 FVKESK. V shed 1 base, J shed 4 bases, and the junction held 7 bases outside the gene matches. This CDR3 comprises 16 residues.

The gene calls are TRBV6-1 and TRBJ1-1, with 7 bases lining up with TRBD1. The CDR3 is 12 amino acids. J was trimmed by 4 bases and V by 10 bases; bases with no gene match: 6. The germline gives CDR1 MNHNS, CDR2 SASEGT. The DNA for the CDR3 is TGTGCCACCTGGGACAGCCTCACTGAAGCTTTCTTT. Its translation: CATWDSLTEAFF.

This chain connects TRBV27 to TRBJ1-1; D might be TRBD1 (6 bases). The CDR3 totals 15 residues. CDR1 is MNHEY and CDR2 is SMNVEV in the germline V gene (reference sequence). The ends were cut back, 5 bases at V and 4 bases at J, with 17 bases in the middle. The DNA of the CDR3 is TGTGCCAGCAGTCCCTTGGAGGGGGGGGTCACTGAAGCTTTCTTT. This encodes CASSPLEGGVTEAFF.

The V call is TRBV7-2, the J call TRBJ2-1; the match to TRBD2 covers 15 bases. The CDR3 spans 18 residues. Germline V gives CDR1 SGHTA, CDR2 FQGNSA. The V segment lost 5 bases and the J segment 1 base; nucleotides outside the gene matches: 6. In nucleotides, the CDR3 is TGTGCCAGCAGCCGGGGACTAGCGGGGGGTGTGTCCTACAATGAGCAGTTCTTC. This gives the protein CASSRGLAGGVSYNEQFF.

This sequence joins TRBV29-1 and TRBJ2-2; possibly TRBD1 or TRBD2 for D (6 bases each). This CDR3 is built from 14 residues. From germline, CDR1 is SQVTM and CDR2 ANQGSEA. V lost 7 bases and J 1 base, leaving 13 bases between the germline ends. CDR3 DNA sequence: TGCAGCGCCGCGGGACAAGGGAACACCGGGGAGCTGTTTTTT. This sequence encodes CSAAGQGNTGELFF.

The gene calls are TRBV19 and TRBJ2-6, with 8 bases lining up with TRBD2. Trimming cost V 5 bases and J 0 bases; bases outside gene matches: 15. Germline lookup yields CDR1 LNHDA and CDR2 SQIVND (reference sequence). This CDR3 contains 20 residues. The CDR3 sequence: CASSQSATGLAISGANVLTF. The CDR3 DNA reads as TGTGCCAGTAGTCAGAGTGCTACCGGACTAGCCATCTCTGGGGCCAACGTCCTGACTTTC.

The chain joins TRBV9 to TRBJ2-7; no firm D call. Trimming stripped 2 bases from V and 2 bases from J, with 17 bases between. The V gene's germline CDR1 is SGDLS and CDR2 YYNGEE. The CDR3 consists of 16 residues. In DNA form, the CDR3 reads TGTGCCAGCAGCGTTTCCCTTTCTGGAGCTCCCTACGAGCAGTACTTC. Its translation is CASSVSLSGAPYEQYF.

The rearrangement joins TRBV29-1 to TRBJ2-3; D remains ambiguous. This CDR3 spans 12 amino acids. V lost 4 bases and J 2 bases, leaving 7 bases between the germline ends. Germline CDR1 reads SQVTM; CDR2 reads ANQGSEA. Here the CDR3 DNA reads TGCAGCGTTGTGACCAACACAGATACGCAGTATTTT. Its translation: CSVVTNTDTQYF.

The chain is built from TRBV19 and TRBJ2-1; no definite D call. The V and J ends lost 9 bases and 4 bases respectively, with 10 bases between them. In germline, CDR1 is LNHDA, CDR2 SQIVND (reference sequence). The CDR3 loop spans 12 amino acids. This CDR3 is CASLSGYNEQFF. The CDR3 DNA sequence: TGTGCCAGCCTCTCTGGGTACAATGAGCAGTTCTTC.

The genes are TRBV5-1 and TRBJ2-1, with D possibly TRBD1 on 7 matching bases. This CDR3 has 15 amino acids. CDR1 is SGHRS and CDR2 is YFSETQ in the germline V gene. V was pared by 4 bases and J by 3 bases, with 14 bases between. For the CDR3, the DNA is TGCGCCAGCAGCCCGGAGGGGACAGTCTACAATGAGCAGTTCTTC. Its translation: CASSPEGTVYNEQFF.

This chain joins TRBV7-3 and TRBJ2-1, with 9 bases fitting TRBD1. CDR1 and CDR2 from the germline V gene are SGHTA and FQGTGA. CDR3 size: 16 residues. V was pared by 4 bases and J by 8 bases, with 12 bases of the junction left unmatched. The CDR3 reads CASSSQGARGLDEQFF. In DNA, the CDR3 is TGTGCCAGCAGCTCACAGGGGGCGCGTGGGTTGGATGAGCAGTTCTTC.

This clonotype has only a few counts. This chain uses TRBV6-2 or TRBV6-3 with TRBJ2-4; a weak D match, TRBD1 (5 bases). This CDR3 has 15 residues. Germline CDR1 and CDR2: MNHEY and SVGEGT. V shed 6 bases and J shed 3 bases, with 15 bases lying between them. The CDR3 DNA follows: TGTGCCAGCAGCGGTTTGGGGCTTGGCAAAAACATTCAGTACTTC. Encoded protein: CASSGLGLGKNIQYF.

V gene TRBV20-1 combines with J gene TRBJ1-1; D remains ambiguous. CDR1 is DFQATT and CDR2 is SNEGSKA in the germline V gene (reference sequence). The CDR3 length is 14 residues. V lost 1 base to trimming and J lost 4 bases, with 13 bases between them. The CDR3 sequence is CSARVPKGRTEAFF. The CDR3 coding sequence is TGCAGTGCTAGAGTCCCTAAAGGGCGCACTGAAGCTTTCTTT.

J is TRBJ1-4 and V is TRBV4-2, with D hard to call. Trimming left V 4 bases short and J 2 bases short, with 8 bases between. Germline assignment: CDR1 LGHNA and CDR2 YNFKEQ. The CDR3 spans 14 residues. CDR3 residues: CASSPSGTNEKLFF. CDR3 in DNA: TGTGCCAGCAGCCCGAGTGGTACTAATGAAAAACTGTTTTTT.

This rearrangement joins TRBV12-3 or TRBV12-4 to TRBJ2-7; D tentatively reads TRBD1 or TRBD2 (5 bases each). The CDR3 has 15 residues. Between the trimmed V and J ends, which lost 5 bases and 7 bases, there was a span of 21 bases. The CDR3, as DNA: TGTGCCAGCAGTCCCGAATTTCCCGGGACCCTGGAGCAGTACTTC. Protein: CASSPEFPGTLEQYF.

This clonotype was recorded at least ten times. This rearrangement joins TRBV20-1 to TRBJ2-7, with a weak D call TRBD1 (6 bases). V lost 3 bases to trimming and J lost 4 bases, with 10 bases between them. Germline V CDR1 and CDR2: DFQATT, SNEGSKA (reference sequence). The CDR3 loop spans 12 amino acids. This CDR3 reads CSASQGMYEQYF. In DNA, the CDR3 is TGCAGTGCTAGTCAGGGGATGTACGAGCAGTACTTC.